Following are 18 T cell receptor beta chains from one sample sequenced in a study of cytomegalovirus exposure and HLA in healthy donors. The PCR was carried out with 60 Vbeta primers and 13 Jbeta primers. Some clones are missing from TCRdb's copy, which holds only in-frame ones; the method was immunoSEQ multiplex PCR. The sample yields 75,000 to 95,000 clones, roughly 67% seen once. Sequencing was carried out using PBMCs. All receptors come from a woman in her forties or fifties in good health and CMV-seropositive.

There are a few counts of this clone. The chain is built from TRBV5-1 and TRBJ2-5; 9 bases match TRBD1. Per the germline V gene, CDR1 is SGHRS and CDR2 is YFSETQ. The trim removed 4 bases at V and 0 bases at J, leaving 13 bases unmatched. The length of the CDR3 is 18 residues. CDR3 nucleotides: TGCGCCAGCAGCGAAAAAATACCCGGGACAGGGTACCAAGAGACCCAGTACTTC. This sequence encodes CASSEKIPGTGYQETQYF.

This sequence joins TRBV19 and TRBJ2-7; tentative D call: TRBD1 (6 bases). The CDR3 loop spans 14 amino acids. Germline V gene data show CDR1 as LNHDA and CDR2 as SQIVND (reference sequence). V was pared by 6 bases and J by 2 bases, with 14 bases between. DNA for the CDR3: TGTGCCAGTAGCCCCCGGGACAATCCCTACGAGCAGTACTTC. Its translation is CASSPRDNPYEQYF.

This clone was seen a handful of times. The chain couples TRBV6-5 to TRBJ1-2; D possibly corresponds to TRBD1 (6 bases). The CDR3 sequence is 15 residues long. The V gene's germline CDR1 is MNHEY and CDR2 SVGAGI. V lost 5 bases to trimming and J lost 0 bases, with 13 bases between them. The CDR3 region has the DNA TGTGCCAGCAGTCCCACAGGGTCCCCTAACTATGGCTACACCTTC. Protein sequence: CASSPTGSPNYGYTF.

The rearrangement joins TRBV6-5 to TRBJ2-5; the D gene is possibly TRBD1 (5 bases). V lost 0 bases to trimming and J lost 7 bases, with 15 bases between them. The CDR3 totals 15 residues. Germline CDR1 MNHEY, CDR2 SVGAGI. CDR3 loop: CASSYSANLRGTQYF. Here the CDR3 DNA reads TGTGCCAGCAGTTACTCCGCCAATCTAAGGGGGACCCAGTACTTC.

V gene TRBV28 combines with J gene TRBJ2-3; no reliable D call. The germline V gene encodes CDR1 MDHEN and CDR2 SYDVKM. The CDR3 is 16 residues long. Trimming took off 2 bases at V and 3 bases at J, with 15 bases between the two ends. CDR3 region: CASSLVDNGLTDTQYF. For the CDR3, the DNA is TGTGCCAGCAGTTTAGTCGACAACGGTTTAACAGATACGCAGTATTTT.

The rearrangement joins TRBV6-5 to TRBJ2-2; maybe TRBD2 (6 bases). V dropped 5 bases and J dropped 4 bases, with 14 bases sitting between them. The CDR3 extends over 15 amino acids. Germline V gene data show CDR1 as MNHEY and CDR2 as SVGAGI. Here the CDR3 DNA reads TGTGCCAGCAGTCCGCTAGGGCGGGGCACCGGGGAGCTGTTTTTT. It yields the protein CASSPLGRGTGELFF.

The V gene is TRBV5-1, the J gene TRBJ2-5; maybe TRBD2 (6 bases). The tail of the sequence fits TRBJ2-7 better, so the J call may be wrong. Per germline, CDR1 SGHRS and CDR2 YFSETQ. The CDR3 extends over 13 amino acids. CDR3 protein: CASSSGLTYEQYF. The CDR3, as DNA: TGCGCCAGCAGCTCGGGACTGACTTACGAGCAGTACTTC.

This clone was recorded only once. The CDR3 loop is CSVDKDTGETQYF. The CDR3, as DNA: TGCAGCGTTGATAAGGACACAGGAGAGACCCAGTACTTC. The chain links TRBV29-1 to TRBJ2-5, with D possibly being TRBD1 (5 bases). In germline, CDR1 is SQVTM, CDR2 ANQGSEA. V was trimmed by 3 bases and J by 4 bases, leaving 12 bases between them. The CDR3 contains 13 residues.

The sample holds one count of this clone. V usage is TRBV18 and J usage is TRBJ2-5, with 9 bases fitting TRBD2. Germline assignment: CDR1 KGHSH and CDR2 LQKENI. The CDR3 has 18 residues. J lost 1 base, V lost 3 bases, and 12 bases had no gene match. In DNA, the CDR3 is TGTGCCAGCTCACCCCTGAGTTTGGGTAGCGGGGGCCAAGAGACCCAGTACTTC. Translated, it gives CASSPLSLGSGGQETQYF.

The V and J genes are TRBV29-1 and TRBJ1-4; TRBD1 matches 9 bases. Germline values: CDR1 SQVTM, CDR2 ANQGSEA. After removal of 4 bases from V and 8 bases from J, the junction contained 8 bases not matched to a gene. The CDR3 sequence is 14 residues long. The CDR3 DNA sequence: TGCAGCGTTGTAAACCCGGACAGGGGCGAAAAACTGTTTTTT. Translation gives CSVVNPDRGEKLFF.

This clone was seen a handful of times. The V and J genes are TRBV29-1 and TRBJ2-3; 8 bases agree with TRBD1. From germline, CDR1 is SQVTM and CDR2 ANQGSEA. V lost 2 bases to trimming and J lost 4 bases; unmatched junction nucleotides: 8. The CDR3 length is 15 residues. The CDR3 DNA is TGCAGCGTTGAACCCCGGACAGGGTGGTCAGATACGCAGTATTTT. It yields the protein CSVEPRTGWSDTQYF.

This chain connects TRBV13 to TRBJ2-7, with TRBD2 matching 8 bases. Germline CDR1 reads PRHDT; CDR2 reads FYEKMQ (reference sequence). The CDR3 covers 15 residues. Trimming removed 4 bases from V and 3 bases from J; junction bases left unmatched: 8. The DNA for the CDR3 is TGTGCCAGCAGCTCAGTAACTAGCGGAAACTACGAGCAGTACTTC. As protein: CASSSVTSGNYEQYF.

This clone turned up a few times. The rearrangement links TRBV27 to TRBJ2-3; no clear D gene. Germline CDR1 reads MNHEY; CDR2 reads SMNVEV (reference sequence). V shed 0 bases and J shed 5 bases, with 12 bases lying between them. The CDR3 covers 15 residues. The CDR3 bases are TGTGCCAGCAGTTTATCACGAACTTCGGGAGATACGCAGTATTTT. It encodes CASSLSRTSGDTQYF.

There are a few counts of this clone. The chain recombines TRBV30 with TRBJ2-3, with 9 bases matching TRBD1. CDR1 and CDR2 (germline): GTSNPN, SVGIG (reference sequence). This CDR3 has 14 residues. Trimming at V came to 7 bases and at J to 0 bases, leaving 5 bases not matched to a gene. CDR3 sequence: CAYSGTGSTDTQYF. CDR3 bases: TGTGCCTACTCCGGGACAGGGAGCACAGATACGCAGTATTTT.

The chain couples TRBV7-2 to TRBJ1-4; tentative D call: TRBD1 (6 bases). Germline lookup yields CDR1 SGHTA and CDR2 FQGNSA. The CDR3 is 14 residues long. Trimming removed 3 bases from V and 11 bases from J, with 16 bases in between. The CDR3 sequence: CASSFGLTGSKLFF. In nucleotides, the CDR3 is TGTGCCAGCAGCTTCGGTCTGACAGGCAGTAAACTGTTTTTT.

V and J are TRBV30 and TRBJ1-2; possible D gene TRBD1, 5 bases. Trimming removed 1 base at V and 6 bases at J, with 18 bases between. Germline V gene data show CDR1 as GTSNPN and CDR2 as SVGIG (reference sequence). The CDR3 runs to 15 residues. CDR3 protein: CAWSADLRDKDGYTF. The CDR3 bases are TGTGCCTGGAGTGCAGACCTCAGGGATAAGGATGGCTACACCTTC.

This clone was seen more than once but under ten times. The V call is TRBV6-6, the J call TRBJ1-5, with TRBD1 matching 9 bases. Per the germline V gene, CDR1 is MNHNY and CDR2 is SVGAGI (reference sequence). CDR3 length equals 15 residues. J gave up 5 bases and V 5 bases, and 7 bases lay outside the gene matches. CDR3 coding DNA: TGTGCCAGCAGTACGGGGACAGGGTCGCATCAGCCCCAGCATTTT. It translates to CASSTGTGSHQPQHF.

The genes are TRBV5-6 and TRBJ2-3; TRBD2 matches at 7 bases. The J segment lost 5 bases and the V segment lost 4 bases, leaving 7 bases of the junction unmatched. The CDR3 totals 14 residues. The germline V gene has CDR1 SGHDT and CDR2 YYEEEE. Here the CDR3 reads CASSDSGYKDTQYF. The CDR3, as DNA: TGTGCCAGCAGCGATAGCGGGTATAAAGATACGCAGTATTTT.